Given below is one T cell receptor beta chain in context. Produced via immunoSEQ multiplex PCR; TCRdb's table is partial and in-frame only. The sample includes about 61,000 clones, 90% seen only once; the top ten take 5.5% to 7%. This sample was included in a study of control samples from healthy donors and cancer patients. V dropped 2 bases and J dropped 8 bases, with 15 bases sitting between them. Germline V gene lookup returns CDR1 KGHSH and CDR2 LQKENI. The CDR3 length is 14 residues. The receptor was derived from a man aged 60 to 75 with colorectal cancer. The material sequenced was PBMCs. The chain joins TRBV18 to TRBJ1-2, with a tentative D call TRBD1 (6 bases). CDR3 in amino acids: CASSPIVGAPGYTF. CDR3 DNA: TGTGCCAGCTCACCAATAGTGGGGGCTCCGGGCTACACCTTC.